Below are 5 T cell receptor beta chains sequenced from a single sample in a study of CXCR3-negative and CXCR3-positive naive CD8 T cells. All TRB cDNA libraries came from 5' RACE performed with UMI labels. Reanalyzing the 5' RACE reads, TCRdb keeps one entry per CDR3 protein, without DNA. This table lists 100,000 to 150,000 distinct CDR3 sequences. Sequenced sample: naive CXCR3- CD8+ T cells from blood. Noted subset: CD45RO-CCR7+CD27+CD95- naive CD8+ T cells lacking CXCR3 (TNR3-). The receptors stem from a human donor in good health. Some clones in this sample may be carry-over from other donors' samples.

CDR3 protein: CASTEMTGAAYGYTF. This rearrangement joins TRBV6-1 to TRBJ1-2; there is no DNA to check the TCRdb D call of TRBD1. CDR3 size: 15 residues. CDR1 is MNHNS, CDR2 SASEGT, per germline.

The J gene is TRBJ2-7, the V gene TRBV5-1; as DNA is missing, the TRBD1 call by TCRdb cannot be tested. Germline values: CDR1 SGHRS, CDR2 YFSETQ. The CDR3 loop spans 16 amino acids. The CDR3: CASSPGGQGFSYEQYF.

CDR3 residues: CASGGVQPQHF. The rearrangement uses TRBV9 and TRBJ1-5; the TCRdb call, TRBD1, lacks DNA for checking. CDR3 length equals 11 residues. CDR1 is SGDLS and CDR2 is YYNGEE in the germline V gene.

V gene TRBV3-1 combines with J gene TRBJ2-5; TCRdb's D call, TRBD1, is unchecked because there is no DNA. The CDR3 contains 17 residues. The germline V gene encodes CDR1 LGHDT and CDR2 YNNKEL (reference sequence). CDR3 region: CASSQDEAGRLAETQYF.

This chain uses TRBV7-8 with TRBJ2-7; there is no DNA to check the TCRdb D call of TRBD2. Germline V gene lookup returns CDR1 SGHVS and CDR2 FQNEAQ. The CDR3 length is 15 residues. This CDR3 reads CASSLPRLAGGEQYF.